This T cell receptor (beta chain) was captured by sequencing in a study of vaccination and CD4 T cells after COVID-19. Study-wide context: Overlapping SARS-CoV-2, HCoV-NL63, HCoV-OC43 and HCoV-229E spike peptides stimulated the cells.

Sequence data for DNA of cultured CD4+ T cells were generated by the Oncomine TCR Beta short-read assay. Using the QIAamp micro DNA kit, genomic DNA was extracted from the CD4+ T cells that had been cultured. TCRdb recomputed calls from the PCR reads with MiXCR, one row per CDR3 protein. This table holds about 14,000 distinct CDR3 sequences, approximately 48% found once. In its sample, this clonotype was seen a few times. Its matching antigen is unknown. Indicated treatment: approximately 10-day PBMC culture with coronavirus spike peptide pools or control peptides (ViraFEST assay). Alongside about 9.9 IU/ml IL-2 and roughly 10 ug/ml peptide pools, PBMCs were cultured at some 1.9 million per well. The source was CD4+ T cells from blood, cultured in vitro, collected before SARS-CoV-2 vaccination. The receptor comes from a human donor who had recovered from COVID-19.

CDR3 loop: CASSLPLGSQPPLHF. The CDR3 DNA sequence: TGTGCCAGCAGCTTACCTTTGGGGTCCCAACCACCCCTCCACTTT. The chain links TRBV7-2 to TRBJ1-6, with D uncertain. The germline CDR1 and CDR2 sequences are SGHTA and FQGNSA. The ends were cut back, 2 bases at V and 11 bases at J, with 16 bases in the middle. The CDR3 length is 15 residues.